This TCR beta chain was retrieved from a study of T cells in Graves' hyperthyroidism and ophthalmopathy. General study results and limits: A 13 V-J model separated ophthalmopathy from stable hyperthyroidism. The model predicted ophthalmopathy a median about 6.6 months before onset.

This clonotype was counted once. Its specificity is unknown. Amplification of TCR beta CDR3 regions was performed using RNA transcripts as template. First-round RT-PCR with HTBI primers amplified the TCR CDR3 region. TCRdb reprocessed the multiplex PCR reads with MiXCR, giving one entry per CDR3 protein. There are 300,000 to 450,000 distinct CDR3 sequences in the sample; 25% occur only once, and around four fifths lies in the top ten. CDR3 length equals 15 residues. Germline V lookup: CDR1 DFQATT, CDR2 SNEGSKA (reference sequence). The ends were cut back, 1 base at V and 0 bases at J, with 13 bases in the middle. Any patient presenting with uncontrolled infection, other autoimmune disease, pregnancy or lactation was left out. PBMCs were sourced from roughly 9.3 ml fresh peripheral blood.

The chain combines TRBV20-1 with TRBJ2-7; the D gene is possibly TRBD1 (6 bases). What was sequenced was blood. The receptor was derived from a man between 50 and 59 years old with Graves' hyperthyroidism. The CDR3 nucleotides read TGCAGTGCTAGAGGGCAGACAGGCCACTCCTACGAGCAGTACTTC. This sequence encodes CSARGQTGHSYEQYF.